The entry below gives a single T cell receptor (beta chain) sequence along with its context. Its matching antigen is unknown. Trimming took 1 base from V and 7 from J, leaving 13 bases between them. The germline V gene has CDR1 MDHEN and CDR2 SYDVKM. The length of the CDR3 is 15 residues. The data were taken from a study of cytomegalovirus exposure and HLA in healthy donors. The PCR employed 60 Vbeta primers together with 13 Jbeta primers. Repertoires were generated with immunoSEQ multiplex PCR, while TCRdb's copy carries only in-frame clones and drops some. Here the sample spans roughly 100,000 clones, roughly 70% being singletons. Study-level points and caveats: In a later analysis, TCR beta V- and J-gene trimming was associated with a missense DCLRE1C variant.

The chain has TRBV28 and TRBJ1-4, with TRBD1 as a possible D gene (5 bases). The specimen was PBMCs. This receptor was obtained from a man between 50 and 59 years old in good health and CMV-seronegative. In DNA form, the CDR3 reads TGTGCCAGCAGTTTATCCCTAGGGGTCAGTGAAAAACTGTTTTTT. Protein: CASSLSLGVSEKLFF.